This entry is about one T cell receptor (beta chain). Its cognate antigen is unknown. The entry originates in a study of T-cell memory formation after mild COVID-19. The wider study: TCR clusters largely stayed donor specific.

5'RACE with constant-segment primers yielded barcoded, UMI-tagged TCR alpha and TCR beta cDNA libraries. Each CDR3 protein gets one entry after TCRdb re-called the 5' RACE reads with MiXCR. The repertoire consists of about 320,000 distinct CDR3 sequences, with 14% occurring once and the leading ten covering about 21%. CDR3 length: 12 residues. The V and J ends lost 10 bases and 2 bases, in that order; junction bases with no gene match: 2. CDR1 and CDR2 from the germline V gene are ENHRY and SYGVKD. Study observations and caveats: Contracting CD4+ clones were located mainly in CM and EM, and CD8+ clones in EMRA.

The sequenced sample consisted of PBMCs or a T cell subset sorted from them (not recorded which). The chain links TRBV10-3 to TRBJ2-7; 10 nucleotides line up with TRBD1. The receptor was isolated from a man between 18 and 35 years old who had mild COVID-19 (a few samples of this study predate the infection). Cell type and time point are not known. DNA of the CDR3: TGTGCCACAGGGACAGGGGCCTACGAGCAGTACTTC. Residues: CATGTGAYEQYF.